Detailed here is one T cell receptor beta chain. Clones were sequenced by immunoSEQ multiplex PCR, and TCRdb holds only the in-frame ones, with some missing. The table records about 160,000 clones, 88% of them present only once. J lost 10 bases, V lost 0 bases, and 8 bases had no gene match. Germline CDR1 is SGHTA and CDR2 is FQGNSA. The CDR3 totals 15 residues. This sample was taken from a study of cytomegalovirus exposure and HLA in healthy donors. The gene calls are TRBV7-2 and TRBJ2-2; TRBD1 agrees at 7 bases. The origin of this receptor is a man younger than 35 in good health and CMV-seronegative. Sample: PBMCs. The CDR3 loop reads CASSLAVDRVEELFF. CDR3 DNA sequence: TGTGCCAGCAGCTTAGCGGTTGACAGGGTCGAGGAGCTGTTTTTT.